The sequence of this TCR beta chain was determined in a study of blood T cell repertoires in COVID-19. J was trimmed by 6 bases and V by 10 bases; bases with no gene match: 11. The CDR3 runs 14 residues. CDR1 and CDR2 (germline): SGHTA, FQGNSA. Only in-frame clones appear in the TCRdb table, and some are missing; sequencing was by immunoSEQ multiplex PCR. The table has 110,000 to 150,000 clones, 65% to 85% seen once. The sample was peripheral blood. The origin of this receptor is a woman between 45 and 60 years old with acute or convalescent COVID-19. This chain links TRBV7-2 with TRBJ2-1; 8 positions agree with TRBD2. The chain's CDR3 is CAIQRGGFGNEQFF. In nucleotides, the CDR3 is TGTGCCATTCAGCGCGGGGGGTTTGGCAATGAGCAGTTCTTC.